This T cell receptor beta chain comes out of a study of T-cell reconstitution after alpha-beta-depleted transplantation in children. Comments on this clonotype: Its target is not known.

The CDR3 length is 15 residues. The junction had 11 bases not matched to a gene; V was cut back by 6 bases and J by 3 bases. Germline-derived CDR1 and CDR2 are DFQATT and SNEGSKA (reference sequence). Study outcomes and limitations: At around two months after transplant, the alpha-beta T cells were reportedly derived from several hundred expanded clones that came from non-depleted graft cells. Some patients owed their high day-60 TCRbeta diversity to surviving recipient T cells and thymic progenitors.

During its preparation, the TCRbeta library received unique molecular identifiers. From the PCR reads, TCRdb called clonotypes with MiXCR, one entry per CDR3 protein. Of about a million distinct CDR3 sequences listed, roughly 31% are singletons. The clonotype originates from a boy under three years old who had a stem cell transplant for SCID, so the T cells may come from the graft donor. The chain joins TRBV20-1 to TRBJ2-5; the match to TRBD1 covers 9 bases. The sequences come from PBMCs, mostly from graft donor cells, collected 360 days after TCRalphabeta/CD19-depleted stem cell transplant. CDR3 sequence (DNA): TGCAGTGCAATCCCTCGACAGGGGGGAGAAGAGACCCAGTACTTC. Translating gives CSAIPRQGGEETQYF.